This T cell receptor beta chain emerged from a study of technical replicates of blood from a few donors. Trimming pared 4 bases from V and 1 base from J, leaving 6 bases between. Germline V lookup: CDR1 SGHRS, CDR2 YFSETQ. The CDR3 is 12 residues long. Clones were read by immunoSEQ multiplex PCR, and TCRdb kept only the in-frame ones, dropping some. The sample shows 75,000 to 95,000 clones, roughly 96% of them seen only once. Sequencing was performed on T cells isolated from PBMCs. This clonotype was sampled from a human donor in good health. The chain combines TRBV5-1 with TRBJ2-7; D not certain. For the CDR3, the DNA is TGCGCCAGCAGCCCCGAGTCCTACGAGCAGTACTTC. Translation gives CASSPESYEQYF.